Listed below are T cell receptor beta chains from one sample, sequenced in a study of cytomegalovirus exposure and HLA in healthy donors. Generated by immunoSEQ multiplex PCR, the TCRdb table keeps only in-frame clones and is missing some. The table lists 150,000 to 200,000 clones, about 90% of them singletons. Sequencing was done on a sample of PBMCs. The receptor set was obtained from a girl in the first two years of life in good health and CMV-seronegative. Both conserved end residues are part of each CDR3. D genes are given only for firm matches. Part of the rows lack a size; the others show once, few, many or a class for expanded clones.

- | TRBJ2-5 | TRBD2 | TRBV4-2 | CASSQVSPSGREETQYF | TGTGCCAGCAGCCAAGTTAGCCCCAGCGGGAGGGAAGAGACCCAGTACTTC
- | TRBJ2-5 | - | TRBV18 | CASSPATEGTQYF | TGTGCCAGCTCACCAGCGACGGAGGGGACCCAGTACTTC
- | TRBJ2-4 | - | TRBV19 | CASSPRVTKNIQYF | TGTGCCAGTAGTCCCAGGGTTACCAAAAACATTCAGTACTTC
- | TRBJ1-3 | - | TRBV13 | CASSTHLLRNTIYF | TGTGCCAGCTCAACTCATCTATTGCGAAACACCATATATTTT
- | TRBJ1-2 | - | TRBV5-5 | CASSPLDSYGYTF | TGTGCCAGCAGCCCGTTGGACAGCTATGGCTACACCTTC
few | TRBJ2-3 | - | TRBV7-3 | CASSSGSFIADTQYF | TGTGCCAGCAGCTCCGGTAGCTTTATTGCAGATACGCAGTATTTT
- | TRBJ2-3 | TRBD2 | TRBV5-1 | CASSLLAGGTDTQYF | TGCGCCAGCAGCTTACTAGCGGGAGGCACAGATACGCAGTATTTT
- | TRBJ2-1 | TRBD2 | TRBV7-3 | CASSLTSTGGPYEQFF | TGTGCCAGCAGCTTAACGTCAACGGGGGGGCCTTATGAGCAGTTCTTC
few | TRBJ1-5 | - | TRBV20-1 | CSAYRNQPQHF | TGCAGTGCTTACAGGAATCAGCCCCAGCATTTT
- | TRBJ2-7 | - | TRBV7-9 | CASSLVRGQLIYEQYF | TGTGCCAGCAGCTTAGTTCGAGGACAGTTGATCTACGAGCAGTACTTC
- | TRBJ2-1 | TRBD2 | TRBV4-2 | CASSQWALAESYNEQFF | TGTGCCAGCAGCCAATGGGCCCTAGCGGAGTCCTACAATGAGCAGTTCTTC
once | TRBJ1-1 | TRBD1 | TRBV11-1 | CASSLGRGTEAFF | TGTGCCAGCAGCTTAGGCAGGGGGACTGAAGCTTTCTTT
- | TRBJ1-1 | - | TRBV5-8 | CASTQQGFRGTEAFF | TGTGCCAGCACCCAACAGGGTTTTAGGGGCACTGAAGCTTTCTTT
- | TRBJ2-7 | - | TRBV4-3 | CASSQGVADLYEQYF | TGCGCCAGCAGCCAAGGTGTAGCGGATCTCTACGAGCAGTACTTC
- | TRBJ2-1 | - | TRBV14 | CASSQDRVSGGLYNEQFF | TGTGCCAGCAGCCAAGACAGGGTATCTGGGGGCCTCTACAATGAGCAGTTCTTC
few | TRBJ2-7 | - | TRBV7-9 | CASSLRQGSHEQYF | TGTGCCAGCAGCTTGAGGCAGGGGTCCCACGAGCAGTACTTC
- | TRBJ1-1 | - | TRBV9 | CASSVGPGDTEAFF | TGTGCCAGCAGCGTAGGACCCGGGGACACTGAAGCTTTCTTT
- | TRBJ2-1 | - | TRBV4-2 | CASSQEFGGTRYNEQFF | TGTGCCAGCAGCCAAGAGTTCGGGGGGACACGGTACAATGAGCAGTTCTTC
- | TRBJ2-3 | - | TRBV5-1 | CASSLEDTWGTDTQYF | TGCGCCAGCAGCTTGGAGGACACGTGGGGTACGGATACGCAGTATTTT
- | TRBJ1-3 | - | TRBV5-6 | CASSFDPLTETGNTIYF | TGTGCCAGCAGCTTCGACCCCCTGACAGAAACTGGAAACACCATATATTTT
- | TRBJ2-1 | TRBD2 | TRBV29-1 | CSVEGWASGRGEQFF | TGCAGCGTTGAAGGGTGGGCTAGCGGTAGAGGCGAGCAGTTCTTC
- | TRBJ2-7 | - | TRBV5-6 | CASSFLGPLSYEQYF | TGTGCCAGCAGCTTTTTGGGGCCCCTTTCCTACGAGCAGTACTTC
- | TRBJ2-1 | TRBD2 | TRBV6-4 | CASSPASGAYNEQFF | TGTGCCAGCAGTCCCGCGAGCGGGGCATACAATGAGCAGTTCTTC
- | TRBJ2-3 | - | TRBV5-3 | CARSPGGSADTQYF | TGTGCCAGAAGCCCGGGGGGCAGCGCAGATACGCAGTATTTT
- | TRBJ1-2 | TRBD1 | TRBV4-1 | CASSQAGQGHGNYGYTF | TGCGCCAGCAGCCAAGCGGGACAGGGGCATGGTAACTATGGCTACACCTTC
once | TRBJ1-1 | - | TRBV29-1 | CSVTGTEAFF | TGCAGCGTTACAGGCACTGAAGCTTTCTTT
- | TRBJ2-3 | - | TRBV6-1 | CASSGLANTDTQYF | TGTGCCAGCAGTGGATTAGCGAACACAGATACGCAGTATTTT
- | TRBJ2-7 | - | TRBV7-9 | CASSVTGSYEQYF | TGTGCCAGCAGCGTCACAGGGTCCTACGAGCAGTACTTC
- | TRBJ2-7 | - | TRBV5-1 | CASSLRTAPPYEQYF | TGCGCCAGCAGCTTGAGGACAGCACCCCCCTACGAGCAGTACTTC
- | TRBJ2-6 | TRBD1 | TRBV30 | CAWSVFGAGGSWGANVLTF | TGTGCCTGGAGTGTATTCGGGGCAGGGGGATCCTGGGGGGCCAACGTCCTGACTTTC
- | TRBJ1-1 | - | TRBV4-1 | CASSQDRGWENTEAFF | TGCGCCAGCAGCCAAGACCGGGGGTGGGAGAACACTGAAGCTTTCTTT
- | TRBJ2-1 | TRBD2 | TRBV2 | CASRASGSFDNEQFF | TGTGCCAGCAGAGCTAGCGGGAGTTTTGACAATGAGCAGTTCTTC
- | TRBJ1-1 | - | TRBV19 | CASSMSGFMNTEAFF | TGTGCCAGTAGTATGAGCGGGTTTATGAACACTGAAGCTTTCTTT
- | TRBJ2-3 | - | TRBV5-8 | CASSSRTTSTDTQYF | TGTGCCAGCAGCTCTCGGACAACGAGCACAGATACGCAGTATTTT
few | TRBJ1-5 | - | TRBV5-6 | CASSLWGVSNQPQHF | TGTGCCAGCAGCTTGTGGGGGGTCAGCAATCAGCCCCAGCATTTT
once | TRBJ1-1 | - | TRBV9 | CASSPTDGQEAFF | TGTGCCAGCAGCCCCACAGATGGCCAAGAAGCTTTCTTT
- | TRBJ2-5 | - | TRBV7-2 | CASSLNSGGQTQYF | TGTGCCAGCAGCTTAAATTCCGGGGGGCAGACCCAGTACTTC
once | TRBJ2-1 | - | TRBV7-7 | CASTGRGAEQFF | TGTGCCAGCACTGGGAGGGGGGCGGAGCAGTTCTTC
- | TRBJ2-7 | TRBD2 | TRBV9 | CASSVEASGGLDEQYF | TGTGCCAGCAGCGTAGAAGCTAGCGGGGGTCTGGACGAGCAGTACTTC
- | TRBJ2-5 | TRBD2 | TRBV5-8 | CASSLGLAGGQETQYF | TGTGCCAGCAGCCTGGGACTAGCGGGAGGGCAAGAGACCCAGTACTTC
- | TRBJ2-2 | - | TRBV6-5 | CASSKDRNTGELFF | TGTGCCAGCAGCAAAGACAGAAACACCGGGGAGCTGTTTTTT
- | TRBJ2-3 | - | TRBV2 | CASRTRIGTDTQYF | TGTGCCAGCCGAACTAGGATCGGCACAGATACGCAGTATTTT
- | TRBJ1-2 | TRBD1 | TRBV19 | CASSIRGQIKGYTF | TGTGCCAGTAGTATAAGGGGACAGATAAAAGGCTACACCTTC
- | TRBJ1-1 | TRBD1 | TRBV7-9 | CASSSGTALIMNTEAFF | TGTGCCAGCAGCTCAGGGACAGCCCTAATTATGAACACTGAAGCTTTCTTT
- | TRBJ2-1 | TRBD1 | TRBV6-1 | CASTGQVSYNEQFF | TGTGCCAGCACCGGACAGGTCTCCTACAATGAGCAGTTCTTC
- | TRBJ1-5 | TRBD1 | TRBV7-3 | CASSLTGNQPQHF | TGTGCCAGCAGCCTGACAGGGAATCAGCCCCAGCATTTT
- | TRBJ2-3 | TRBD2 | TRBV11-2 | CASSREVTDTQYF | TGTGCCAGCTCTCGGGAGGTCACAGATACGCAGTATTTT
- | TRBJ2-7 | TRBD1 | TRBV27 | CASSISGTGFYEQYF | TGTGCCAGCAGTATCTCCGGGACAGGGTTCTACGAGCAGTACTTC
- | TRBJ1-2 | TRBD1 | TRBV10-3 | CAISESQGQGSSGYTF | TGTGCCATCAGTGAGTCGCAGGGACAGGGGAGTAGTGGCTACACCTTC
- | TRBJ1-1 | - | TRBV29-1 | CSVTRQALGVTEAFF | TGCAGCGTTACCCGACAGGCCCTTGGGGTCACTGAAGCTTTCTTT
- | TRBJ2-4 | - | TRBV15 | CATSRVQGEAKNIQYF | TGTGCCACCAGCAGGGTCCAAGGGGAAGCCAAAAACATTCAGTACTTC
- | TRBJ2-7 | - | TRBV4-1 | CASSQLGQGYEQYF | TGCGCCAGCAGCCAATTAGGGCAGGGCTACGAGCAGTACTTC